This T cell receptor (beta chain) was obtained from a study of T cell responses to AZD1222 COVID-19 vaccine. About the study: Analyses pooled second doses at about 4 or about 12 weeks. Study-wide results and caveats: Spike-specific TCRs gained breadth and depth after people received two AZD1222 doses. Repertoires in all cases were sampled only once the peak T cell response had passed.

The CDR3 is 19 amino acids. V shed 2 bases, J shed 5 bases, and the junction held 17 bases outside the gene matches. The germline V gene has CDR1 MNHEY and CDR2 SVGEGT. Of note for this clone: What it recognizes is unknown.

Measured with immunoSEQ multiplex PCR; TCRdb has only the in-frame clones, and not every one. The profile shows more than 90,000 clones, around 82% of them singletons. The sequences come from peripheral blood, collected on day 0 of AZD1222 vaccination. The J gene is TRBJ2-7, the V gene TRBV6-2 or TRBV6-3, with TRBD1 identical over 11 bases. This TCR came from an adult in good health. The CDR3 nucleotides are TGTGCCAGCAGTTACCGGACAGGGGGCTCGAGCGGGAGGTCCCACGAGCAGTACTTC. Translating gives CASSYRTGGSSGRSHEQYF.